These T cell receptor beta chains were read from a single sample in a study of cytomegalovirus exposure and HLA in healthy donors. The assay was immunoSEQ multiplex PCR, and TCRdb's table has in-frame clones only and misses some. This sample carries about 90,000 clones, more than 60% of them seen once, and the ten largest clones take approximately 2%. Sequenced: PBMCs. These receptor sequences come from a boy aged 5-17 years in good health and CMV-seronegative. CDR3s include the opening cysteine and the closing phenylalanine or tryptophan. Fields, in order: clone size, D gene, J gene, CDR3 length, V gene, CDR3 DNA, CDR3 protein. A D gene is named only where the DNA matches it firmly. Size tells how often a clone was seen (once, few, many) or the class of an expanded clone, and some rows leave it out.

>few|-|TRBJ2-7|11|TRBV6-5
TGTGCCAGCTGCCAAGGAGACGAGCAGTACTTC
CASCQGDEQYF
>-|TRBD1|TRBJ1-4|16|TRBV9
TGTGCCAGCAGCACCGACAGGGGACGGTCTAATGAAAAACTGTTTTTT
CASSTDRGRSNEKLFF
>-|TRBD1|TRBJ2-1|15|TRBV6-1
TGTGCCAGCAGTGAGCGGGACAGGGGGAACAATGAGCAGTTCTTC
CASSERDRGNNEQFF
>-|-|TRBJ2-1|14|TRBV27
TGTGCCAGCAGTTCACCGGGATACGTCGATGAGCAGTTCTTC
CASSSPGYVDEQFF
>-|-|TRBJ1-1|12|TRBV30
TGTGCCTGGAACGTACAGCAGCCTGAAGCTTTCTTT
CAWNVQQPEAFF
>-|TRBD1|TRBJ2-1|15|TRBV28
TGTGCCAGCAGTGCGAGCCGGGACAGGGTCAATGAGCAGTTCTTC
CASSASRDRVNEQFF
>-|-|TRBJ2-7|16|TRBV4-1
TGCGCCAGCAGCCAAGAGCAGTCCTACAGCCGCTACGAGCAGTACTTC
CASSQEQSYSRYEQYF
>-|TRBD1|TRBJ1-4|14|TRBV7-9
TGTGCCAGCAGAGACAGGGGAGAAAATGAAAAACTGTTTTTT
CASRDRGENEKLFF
>-|-|TRBJ1-2|15|TRBV6-5
TGTGCCAGCAGTTACAAGAACCGCGGAGGCTATGGCTACACCTTC
CASSYKNRGGYGYTF
>-|-|TRBJ2-5|14|TRBV6-5
TGTGCCAGCAGTTACGACGACAGTCAAGAGACCCAGTACTTC
CASSYDDSQETQYF
>few|TRBD1|TRBJ2-1|16|TRBV5-6
TGTGCCAGCAGCGAGGACAGGGGCCGGACCTACAATGAGCAGTTCTTC
CASSEDRGRTYNEQFF
>-|-|TRBJ2-3|15|TRBV7-9
TGTGCCAGCAGCAATAGCGGAACATCCGGGGATACGCAGTATTTT
CASSNSGTSGDTQYF
>-|-|TRBJ1-1|13|TRBV10-1
TGCGCCAGCAGCGTCGACAGGCTCACTGAAGCTTTCTTT
CASSVDRLTEAFF
>once|-|TRBJ1-5|15|TRBV7-2
TGTGCCAGCAGCTTAGGTAGTTATAGCAATCAGCCCCAGCATTTT
CASSLGSYSNQPQHF
>-|-|TRBJ2-7|12|TRBV5-1
TGCGCCAGCAGCTTGGAAGGAACCGGGGGGTACTTC
CASSLEGTGGYF
>-|TRBD2|TRBJ2-7|18|TRBV2
TGTGCCAGCAGTGTGGAGAGGACTAGCGGGAGCGGGGCCTACGAGCAGTACTTC
CASSVERTSGSGAYEQYF
>once|-|TRBJ2-5|14|TRBV6-5
TGTGCCAGCAGTGACCCCAATAAGCCGGGGACCCAGTACTTC
CASSDPNKPGTQYF
>few|-|TRBJ2-7|12|TRBV5-1
TGCGCCAGCAGCTCTCCCTCCGGGTATAGGTACTTC
CASSSPSGYRYF
>-|-|TRBJ1-1|13|TRBV11-2
TGTGCCAGCAGCTCTACAGGGAACACTGAAGCTTTCTTT
CASSSTGNTEAFF
>-|TRBD1|TRBJ2-4|14|TRBV5-1
TGCGCCAGCAGAAACGACAGGGGGTCCAACATTCAGTACTTC
CASRNDRGSNIQYF
>-|-|TRBJ2-3|16|TRBV7-9
TGTGCCAGCAGCTCACTTCGGGGGGCCAGCACAGATACGCAGTATTTT
CASSSLRGASTDTQYF
>-|-|TRBJ1-5|13|TRBV28
TGTGCCAGCAAACTGACAATCAATCAGCCCCAGCATTTT
CASKLTINQPQHF
>-|TRBD1|TRBJ1-2|16|TRBV4-1
TGCGCCAGCAGCCAAGTTATGAGGGGGCGCTTTGAGGGCTACACCTTC
CASSQVMRGRFEGYTF
>-|-|TRBJ2-7|14|TRBV10-2
TGCGCCAGCAGTGAAATTCTTCGGTTAACCGAGCAGTACTTC
CASSEILRLTEQYF
>-|-|TRBJ1-4|14|TRBV25-1
TGTGCCAGCAGTGAAGGGTCAGGCTGGGAAAAACTGTTTTTT
CASSEGSGWEKLFF
>-|-|TRBJ2-5|15|TRBV9
TGTGCCAGCAGCGTAGTTACAGGGTTGTTGGAGACCCAGTACTTC
CASSVVTGLLETQYF
>few|TRBD1|TRBJ1-2|14|TRBV4-1
TGCGCCAGCAGCCAAACAGGGGGTTGGGGTGGCTACACCTTC
CASSQTGGWGGYTF
>-|TRBD1|TRBJ1-2|15|TRBV7-2
TGTGCCAGCAGCTTAGGTTCAGAGACAGGGGGCGGCTACACCTTC
CASSLGSETGGGYTF
>-|TRBD2|TRBJ2-7|16|TRBV7-9
TGTGCCAGCAGCTTAGCCTCCGGTAGCGGGGCCTACGAGCAGTACTTC
CASSLASGSGAYEQYF
>once|-|TRBJ1-1|14|TRBV27
TGTGCCAGCAGTTTTGATCTGGCGAGGACTGAAGCTTTCTTT
CASSFDLARTEAFF
>-|TRBD1|TRBJ2-7|15|TRBV18
TGTGCCAGCTCAGCCACCGGGACAGAAATTCACGAGCAGTACTTC
CASSATGTEIHEQYF
>few|-|TRBJ2-5|16|TRBV5-1
TGCGCCAGCAGCTTGGGATCAGGGTTTGTTGGGGAGACCCAGTACTTC
CASSLGSGFVGETQYF
>-|TRBD1|TRBJ1-2|15|TRBV6-5
TGTGCCAGCAGTTACAAAGATGAGGGGGCTTATGGCTACACCTTC
CASSYKDEGAYGYTF
>-|-|TRBJ2-7|15|TRBV5-1
TGCGCCAGCAGCTTGGGGGACATAAGATCCTACGAGCAGTACTTC
CASSLGDIRSYEQYF
>-|-|TRBJ1-2|17|TRBV4-3
TGCGCCAGCAGCCAGGGACCTAGCGGGGGTATTAACTATGGCTACACCTTC
CASSQGPSGGINYGYTF
>-|TRBD2|TRBJ2-7|16|TRBV7-9
TGTGCCAGCAGCGCCCGACTAGCGGGGGCGACCTACGAGCAGTACTTC
CASSARLAGATYEQYF
>few|-|TRBJ1-2|14|TRBV6-6
TGTGCCAGCAGTACCCCGGACAGCCTTCGGGGCTACACCTTC
CASSTPDSLRGYTF
>-|-|TRBJ2-4|13|TRBV6-6
TGTGCCAGCAGCCAAAGGACAGTCCACATTCAGTACTTC
CASSQRTVHIQYF
>-|-|TRBJ1-4|15|TRBV4-2
TGTGCCAGCAGCCAAGACGCGTCAACTAATGAAAAACTGTTTTTT
CASSQDASTNEKLFF
>-|-|TRBJ2-2|12|TRBV30
TGTGCCTGGAGGCGGGAAATCGGGGAGCTGTTTTTT
CAWRREIGELFF
>-|-|TRBJ2-1|15|TRBV7-8
TGTGCCAGCAGTAAAGACAGGTACCTTAACAATGAGCAGTTCTTC
CASSKDRYLNNEQFF
>-|-|TRBJ2-1|13|TRBV6-6
TGTGCCAGCGGGGACTTCACCTACAATGAGCAGTTCTTC
CASGDFTYNEQFF
>once|TRBD1|TRBJ1-2|13|TRBV29-1
TGCAGCGTTGAAGATCGGACAGGGGACGGCTACACCTTC
CSVEDRTGDGYTF
>-|-|TRBJ2-7|11|TRBV5-5
TGTGCCAGCAGCCGGGACTCGAGGGGGTACTTC
CASSRDSRGYF
>few|-|TRBJ1-1|15|TRBV4-1
TGCGCCAGCAGCCAAGAGGGGGCGGGCTACGCTGAAGCTTTCTTT
CASSQEGAGYAEAFF
>-|-|TRBJ2-2|19|TRBV19
TGTGCCAGTAGTAGGAGCTTTGGCCTTAGCGGCGGGGTAACCGGGGAGCTGTTTTTT
CASSRSFGLSGGVTGELFF
>-|-|TRBJ2-3|16|TRBV6-1
TGTGCCAGCAGTGCGTCCTTGGCAGGAAGCACAGATACGCAGTATTTT
CASSASLAGSTDTQYF
>few|TRBD1|TRBJ1-3|12|TRBV5-1
TGCGCCACCACAGGGGATGGAAACACCATATATTTT
CATTGDGNTIYF
>-|TRBD1|TRBJ1-2|13|TRBV25-1
TGTGCCAGCAGGGGGACAGGGAATTATGGCTACACCTTC
CASRGTGNYGYTF
>-|-|TRBJ2-1|13|TRBV27
TGTGCCAGCAGTCCTACTTCGGGGAATGAGCAGTTCTTC
CASSPTSGNEQFF
>-|TRBD1|TRBJ2-7|14|TRBV10-1
TGCGCCAGCAGTCGAGGGACAGTGTCCTACGAGCAGTACTTC
CASSRGTVSYEQYF
>-|-|TRBJ2-3|13|TRBV4-3
TGCGCCAGCAGCGACAGCGTCACAGATACGCAGTATTTT
CASSDSVTDTQYF
>-|TRBD1|TRBJ2-7|15|TRBV19
TGTGCCAGTAGTATCCGACAGGGACCGAACTACGAGCAGTACTTC
CASSIRQGPNYEQYF
>-|-|TRBJ1-1|11|TRBV28
TGTGCCAGCAGTTTTATGTCTGAAGCTTTCTTT
CASSFMSEAFF